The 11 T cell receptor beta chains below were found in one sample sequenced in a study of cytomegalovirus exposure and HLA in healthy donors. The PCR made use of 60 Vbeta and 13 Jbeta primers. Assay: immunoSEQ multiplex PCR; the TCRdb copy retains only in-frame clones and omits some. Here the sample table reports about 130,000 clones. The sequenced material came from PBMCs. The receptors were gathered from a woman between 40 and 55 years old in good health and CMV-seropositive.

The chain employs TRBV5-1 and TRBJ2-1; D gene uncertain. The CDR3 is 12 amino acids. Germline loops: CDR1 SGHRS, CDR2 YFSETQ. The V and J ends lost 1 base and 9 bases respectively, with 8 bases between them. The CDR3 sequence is CASSLSLSEQFF. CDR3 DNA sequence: TGCGCCAGCAGCTTGTCTCTCAGTGAGCAGTTCTTC. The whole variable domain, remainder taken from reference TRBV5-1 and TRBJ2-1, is KAGVTQTPRYLIKTRGQQVTLSCSPISGHRSVSWYQQTPGQGLQFLFEYFSETQRNKGNFPGRFSGRQFSNSRSEMNVSTLELGDSALYLCASSLSLSEQFFGPGTRLTVL.

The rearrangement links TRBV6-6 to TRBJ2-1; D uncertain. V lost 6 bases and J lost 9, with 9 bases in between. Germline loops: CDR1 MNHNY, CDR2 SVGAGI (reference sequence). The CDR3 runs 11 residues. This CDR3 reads CASRTHGEQFF. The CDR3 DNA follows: TGTGCCAGCAGGACTCACGGTGAGCAGTTCTTC.

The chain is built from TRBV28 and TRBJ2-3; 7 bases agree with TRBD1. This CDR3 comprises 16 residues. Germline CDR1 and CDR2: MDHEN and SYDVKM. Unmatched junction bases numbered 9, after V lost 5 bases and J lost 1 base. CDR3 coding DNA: TGTGCCAGCAGTCCCCGACAGGGTCTAGGCACAGATACGCAGTATTTT. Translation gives CASSPRQGLGTDTQYF.

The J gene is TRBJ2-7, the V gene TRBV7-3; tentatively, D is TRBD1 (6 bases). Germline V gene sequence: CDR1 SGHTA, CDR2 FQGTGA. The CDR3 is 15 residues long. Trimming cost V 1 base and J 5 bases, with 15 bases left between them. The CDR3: CASSLSGRGKHEQYF. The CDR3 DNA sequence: TGTGCCAGCAGCTTAAGCGGCAGGGGAAAACACGAGCAGTACTTC. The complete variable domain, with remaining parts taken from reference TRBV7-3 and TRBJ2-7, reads GAGVSQTPSNKVTEKGKYVELRCDPISGHTALYWYRQSLGQGPEFLIYFQGTGAADDSGLPNDRFFAVRPEGSVSTLKIQRTERGDSAVYLCASSLSGRGKHEQYFGPGTRLTVT.

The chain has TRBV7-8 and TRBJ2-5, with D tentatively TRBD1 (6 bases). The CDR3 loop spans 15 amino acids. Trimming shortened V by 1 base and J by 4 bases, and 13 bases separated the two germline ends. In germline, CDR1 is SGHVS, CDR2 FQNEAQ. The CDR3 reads CASSLEQTQGETQYF. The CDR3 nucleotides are TGTGCCAGCAGCTTAGAACAAACACAGGGAGAGACCCAGTACTTC.

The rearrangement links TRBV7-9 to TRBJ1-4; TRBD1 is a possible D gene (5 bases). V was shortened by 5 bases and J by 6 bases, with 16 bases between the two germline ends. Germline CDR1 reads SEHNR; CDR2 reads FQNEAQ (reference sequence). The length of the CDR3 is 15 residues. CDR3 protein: CASSPPRGSDEKLFF. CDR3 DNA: TGTGCCAGCAGCCCCCCTAGGGGTTCGGATGAAAAACTGTTTTTT.

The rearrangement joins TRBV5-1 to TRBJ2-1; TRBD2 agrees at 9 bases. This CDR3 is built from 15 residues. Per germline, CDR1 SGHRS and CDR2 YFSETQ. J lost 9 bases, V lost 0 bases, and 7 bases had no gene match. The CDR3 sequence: CASSLASGTAREQFF. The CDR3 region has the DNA TGCGCCAGCAGCTTGGCTAGCGGGACTGCTCGTGAGCAGTTCTTC. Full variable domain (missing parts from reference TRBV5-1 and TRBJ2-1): KAGVTQTPRYLIKTRGQQVTLSCSPISGHRSVSWYQQTPGQGLQFLFEYFSETQRNKGNFPGRFSGRQFSNSRSEMNVSTLELGDSALYLCASSLASGTAREQFFGPGTRLTVL.

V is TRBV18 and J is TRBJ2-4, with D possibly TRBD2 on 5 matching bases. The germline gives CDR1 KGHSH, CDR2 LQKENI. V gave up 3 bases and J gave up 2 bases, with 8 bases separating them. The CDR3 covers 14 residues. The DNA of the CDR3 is TGTGCCAGCTCACCTGGGGAGTCCAAAAACATTCAGTACTTC. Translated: CASSPGESKNIQYF.

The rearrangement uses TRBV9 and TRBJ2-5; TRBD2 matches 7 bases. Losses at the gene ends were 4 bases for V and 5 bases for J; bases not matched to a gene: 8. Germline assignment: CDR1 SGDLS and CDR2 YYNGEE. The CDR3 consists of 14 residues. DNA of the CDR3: TGTGCCAGCAGCTCCGACGGGGGGACGGAGACCCAGTACTTC. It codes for CASSSDGGTETQYF. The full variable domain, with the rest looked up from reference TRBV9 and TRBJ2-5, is DSGVTQTPKHLITATGQRVTLRCSPRSGDLSVYWYQQSLDQGLQFLIQYYNGEERAKGNILERFSAQQFPDLHSELNLSSLELGDSALYFCASSSDGGTETQYFGPGTRLLVL.

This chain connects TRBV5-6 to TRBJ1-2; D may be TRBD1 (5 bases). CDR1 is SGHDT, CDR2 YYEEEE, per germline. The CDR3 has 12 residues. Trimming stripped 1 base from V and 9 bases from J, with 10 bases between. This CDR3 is CASSLRRGSYTF. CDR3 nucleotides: TGTGCCAGCAGCTTGAGAAGGGGAAGCTACACCTTC.

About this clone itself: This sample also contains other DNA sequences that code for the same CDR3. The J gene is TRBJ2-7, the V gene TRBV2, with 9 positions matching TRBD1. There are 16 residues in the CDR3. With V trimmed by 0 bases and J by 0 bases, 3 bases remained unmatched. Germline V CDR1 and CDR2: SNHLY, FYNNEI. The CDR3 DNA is TGTGCCAGCAGTGAAGCCGGGACAGGGAGCTCCTACGAGCAGTACTTC. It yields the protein CASSEAGTGSSYEQYF.